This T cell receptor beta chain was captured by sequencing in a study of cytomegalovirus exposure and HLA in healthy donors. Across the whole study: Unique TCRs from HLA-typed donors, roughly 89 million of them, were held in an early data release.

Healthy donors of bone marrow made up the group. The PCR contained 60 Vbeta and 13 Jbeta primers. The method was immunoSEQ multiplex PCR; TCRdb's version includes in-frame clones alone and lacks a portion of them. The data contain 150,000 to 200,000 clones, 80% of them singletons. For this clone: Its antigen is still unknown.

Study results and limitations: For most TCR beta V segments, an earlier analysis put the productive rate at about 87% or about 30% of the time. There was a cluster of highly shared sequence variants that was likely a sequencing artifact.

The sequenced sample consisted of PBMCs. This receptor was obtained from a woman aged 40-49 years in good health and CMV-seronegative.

In nucleotides, the CDR3 is TGCGCCAGCAGCCAAGATAGGGCAGGGTGGCTGTTTTTT. This sequence encodes CASSQDRAGWLFF. J is TRBJ2-2 and V is TRBV4-1, with D tentatively TRBD1 (5 bases). The V gene lost 0 bases and the J gene lost 13 bases, with 12 bases spanning the gap. This CDR3 is built from 13 residues. CDR1 is MGHRA, CDR2 YSYEKL, per germline.